These 20 T cell receptor beta chains were sequenced from one sample in a study of blood T cell repertoires in COVID-19. Profiled with immunoSEQ multiplex PCR; TCRdb holds only in-frame clones, not every one. The table has tens of thousands of clones, less than 80% seen once; the top ten hold about 10%. What was sequenced was peripheral blood. The source is a human donor in a cohort sampled during active COVID-19.

The chain carries TRBV18 and TRBJ1-3; TRBD1 might be the D (6 bases). CDR3 size: 15 residues. V was trimmed by 2 bases and J by 4 bases, leaving 12 bases between them. Germline V CDR1 and CDR2: KGHSH, LQKENI. The CDR3 coding sequence is TGTGCCAGCTCACCAGGGACAACAAGCGGAAACACCATATATTTT. Translated: CASSPGTTSGNTIYF. The full variable domain, its missing parts supplied by reference TRBV18 and TRBJ1-3, is NAGVMQNPRHLVRRRGQEARLRCSPMKGHSHVYWYRQLPEEGLKFMVYLQKENIIDESGMPKERFSAEFPKEGPSILRIQQVVRGDSAAYFCASSPGTTSGNTIYFGEGSWLTVV.

This sequence joins TRBV7-2 and TRBJ1-1; maybe TRBD1 (6 bases). The CDR3 length is 15 residues. V gave up 4 bases and J gave up 4 bases, with 16 bases separating them. Germline CDR1 is SGHTA and CDR2 is FQGNSA. In nucleotides, the CDR3 is TGTGCCAGCAGCTCCCGGGGCAGGGGTGTCACTGAAGCTTTCTTT. Its protein product is CASSSRGRGVTEAFF.

The chain carries TRBV18 and TRBJ2-3; D remains unclear. The V end lost 0 bases, the J end lost 4 bases, and 5 bases lay between the germline ends. The V gene's germline CDR1 is KGHSH and CDR2 LQKENI. This CDR3 comprises 13 residues. The CDR3, as DNA: TGTGCCAGCTCACCACCTCCGGCAGATACGCAGTATTTT. This translates into CASSPPPADTQYF.

This chain links TRBV18 with TRBJ2-7; TRBD1 agrees at 9 bases. CDR1 is KGHSH, CDR2 LQKENI, per germline. The CDR3 consists of 15 residues. V was pared by 1 base and J by 5 bases, with 6 bases of the junction left unmatched. For the CDR3, the DNA is TGTGCCAGCTCACCACGGGGACAGGGATGGGACGAGCAGTACTTC. This encodes CASSPRGQGWDEQYF.

This clone has a count of ten or more. The chain links TRBV28 to TRBJ2-2; tentatively, D is TRBD1 (6 bases). Germline values: CDR1 MDHEN, CDR2 SYDVKM. The CDR3 totals 19 residues. Trimming shortened V by 5 bases and J by 6 bases, and 28 bases separated the two germline ends. Written as DNA, the CDR3 is TGTGCCAGCAGTCACACCGGATCGGACAGTGTTAGCATCGCCGGGGAGCTGTTTTTT. Residues: CASSHTGSDSVSIAGELFF.

This clone has only a few counts. This chain uses TRBV18 with TRBJ2-7; 8 bases are a match to TRBD2. Unmatched junction bases numbered 5, after V lost 4 bases and J lost 0 bases. This CDR3 has 15 residues. Germline V gene sequence: CDR1 KGHSH, CDR2 LQKENI. In DNA form, the CDR3 reads TGTGCCAGCTCACGAACTAGCGGCCTCTCCTACGAGCAGTACTTC. Its translation: CASSRTSGLSYEQYF. Full variable domain (outside the CDR3, taken from reference TRBV18 and TRBJ2-7): NAGVMQNPRHLVRRRGQEARLRCSPMKGHSHVYWYRQLPEEGLKFMVYLQKENIIDESGMPKERFSAEFPKEGPSILRIQQVVRGDSAAYFCASSRTSGLSYEQYFGPGTRLTVT.

J is TRBJ1-1 and V is TRBV19; D is possibly TRBD1 (5 bases). Trimming removed 3 bases from V and 3 bases from J, with 11 bases in between. The germline CDR1 and CDR2 sequences are LNHDA and SQIVND (reference sequence). There are 14 residues in the CDR3. The CDR3 protein is CASSMRGGDTEAFF. The DNA of the CDR3 is TGTGCCAGTAGTATGAGAGGAGGGGACACTGAAGCTTTCTTT.

This sequence joins TRBV5-1 and TRBJ1-4; unclear D gene. The V and J ends lost 6 bases and 0 bases respectively, with 9 bases between them. The CDR3 sequence is 14 residues long. Germline-derived CDR1 and CDR2 are SGHRS and YFSETQ. The CDR3: CASTQDSTNEKLFF. The CDR3 nucleotides are TGCGCCAGCACCCAGGACTCAACTAATGAAAAACTGTTTTTT.

The rearrangement joins TRBV30 to TRBJ1-5, with 10 bases fitting TRBD1. CDR3 length equals 14 residues. V was pared by 2 bases and J by 8 bases, with 6 bases of the junction left unmatched. CDR1 and CDR2 (germline): GTSNPN, SVGIG (reference sequence). The CDR3 loop is CAWSRTGGIEPQHF. Written as DNA, the CDR3 is TGTGCCTGGAGTCGGACAGGGGGGATCGAGCCCCAGCATTTT.

V usage is TRBV12-3 or TRBV12-4 and J usage is TRBJ1-2; D is unclear. Between the trimmed V and J ends, which lost 6 bases and 4 bases, there was a span of 3 bases. CDR3 length equals 10 residues. CDR3 residues: CASSSYGYTF. CDR3 DNA sequence: TGTGCCAGCAGCTCCTATGGCTACACCTTC.

The V and J genes are TRBV11-3 and TRBJ2-5, with D perhaps TRBD1 (6 bases). CDR3 length: 14 residues. From germline, CDR1 is SGHNT and CDR2 YENEEA. V lost 4 bases and J lost 5, with 14 bases in between. CDR3 coding DNA: TGTGCCAGCAGCTCCCCAGGGGAGAGGGAGACCCAGTACTTC. It yields the protein CASSSPGERETQYF.

The chain links TRBV29-1 to TRBJ1-1, with 11 positions matching TRBD1. V lost 5 bases to trimming and J lost 11 bases; unmatched junction nucleotides: 4. The CDR3 is made up of 11 amino acids. Per the germline V gene, CDR1 is SQVTM and CDR2 is ANQGSEA. The CDR3, as DNA: TGCAGCGTTCGGGACAGGGGGGATGCTTTCTTT. This codes for CSVRDRGDAFF.

V usage is TRBV11-2 and J usage is TRBJ2-4; TRBD2 aligns across 13 bases. J gave up 6 bases and V 3 bases, and 2 bases lay outside the gene matches. Germline-derived CDR1 and CDR2 are SGHAT and FQNNGV. The CDR3 loop spans 15 amino acids. This chain's CDR3 is CASSFGLAGVNIQYF. CDR3 nucleotides: TGTGCCAGCAGCTTTGGACTAGCGGGGGTAAACATTCAGTACTTC.

This chain connects TRBV9 to TRBJ2-1; D unclear. The CDR3 length is 13 residues. CDR1 and CDR2 from the germline V gene are SGDLS and YYNGEE. V was clipped by 0 bases and J by 9 bases, with 10 bases between them. Written as DNA, the CDR3 is TGTGCCAGCAGCGTAGATACGGGTGGTGAGCAGTTCTTC. Encoded protein: CASSVDTGGEQFF.

The rearrangement joins TRBV27 to TRBJ1-5; TRBD1 agrees at 8 bases. The J segment lost 7 bases and the V segment lost 6 bases, leaving 8 bases of the junction unmatched. CDR1 is MNHEY, CDR2 SMNVEV, per germline (reference sequence). This CDR3 is built from 14 residues. In DNA form, the CDR3 reads TGTGCCAGCAGAACTGGACAGGGAGGCCAGCCCCAGCATTTT. The encoded protein is CASRTGQGGQPQHF.

This chain joins TRBV6-5 and TRBJ2-7, with 11 nucleotides matching TRBD1. V lost 6 bases and J lost 5; bases outside the gene matches: 6. The CDR3 contains 14 residues. Germline V lookup: CDR1 MNHEY, CDR2 SVGAGI. The CDR3 sequence is CASSPGQGADEQYF. The CDR3 DNA follows: TGTGCCAGCAGCCCAGGACAGGGGGCGGACGAGCAGTACTTC.

The chain carries TRBV19 and TRBJ2-7; TRBD1 is a possible D gene (5 bases). The ends were cut back, 8 bases at V and 0 bases at J, with 14 bases in the middle. This CDR3 region has 14 residues. The germline gives CDR1 LNHDA, CDR2 SQIVND (reference sequence). The CDR3 bases are TGTGCCAGTTCCCAGGGTGGCAGCTCCTACGAGCAGTACTTC. As protein: CASSQGGSSYEQYF.

This clone appeared once. V usage is TRBV30 and J usage is TRBJ2-3; 8 bases are shared with TRBD2. The V segment lost 5 bases and the J segment 7 bases; nucleotides outside the gene matches: 11. Germline V gene data show CDR1 as GTSNPN and CDR2 as SVGIG (reference sequence). The CDR3 extends over 14 amino acids. The CDR3 DNA reads as TGTGCCTGGGTTACAGAGCGGGAGCCTTATACGCAGTATTTT. Translated, it gives CAWVTEREPYTQYF.

The chain employs TRBV7-8 and TRBJ2-7; possible D gene TRBD1, 6 bases. Trimming removed 5 bases at V and 5 bases at J, with 31 bases between. From germline, CDR1 is SGHVS and CDR2 FQNEAQ. This CDR3 is built from 19 residues. The CDR3 nucleotides read TGTGCCAGCAGCCCCTTAACTACTACAGGGTTTCCCCTTCCCCACGAGCAGTACTTC. Translated: CASSPLTTTGFPLPHEQYF.

This chain connects TRBV19 to TRBJ2-7, with D unresolved. The CDR3 contains 17 residues. V was pared by 1 base and J by 5 bases, with 21 bases between. Germline V gives CDR1 LNHDA, CDR2 SQIVND (reference sequence). CDR3 bases: TGTGCCAGTAGTATAGGCATCCCCCTAGGAGCGATCAACGAGCAGTACTTC. This gives the protein CASSIGIPLGAINEQYF.